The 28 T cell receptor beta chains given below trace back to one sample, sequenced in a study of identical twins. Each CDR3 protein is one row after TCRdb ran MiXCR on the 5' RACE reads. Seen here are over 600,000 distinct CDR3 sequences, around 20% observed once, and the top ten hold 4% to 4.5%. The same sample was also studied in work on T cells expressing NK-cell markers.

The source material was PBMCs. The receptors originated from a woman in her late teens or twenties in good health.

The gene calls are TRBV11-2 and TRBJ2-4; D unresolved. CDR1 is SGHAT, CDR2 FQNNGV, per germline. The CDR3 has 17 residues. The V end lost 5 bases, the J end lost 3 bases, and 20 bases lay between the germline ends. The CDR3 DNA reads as TGTGCCAGCAGCCCCCCCCAGTCCGACTTGGTCAAAAACATTCAGTACTTC. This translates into CASSPPQSDLVKNIQYF. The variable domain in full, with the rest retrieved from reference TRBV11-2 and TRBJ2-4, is EAGVAQSPRYKIIEKRQSVAFWCNPISGHATLYWYQQILGQGPKLLIQFQNNGVVDDSQLPKDRFSAERLKGVDSTLKIQPAKLEDSAVYLCASSPPQSDLVKNIQYFGAGTRLSVL.

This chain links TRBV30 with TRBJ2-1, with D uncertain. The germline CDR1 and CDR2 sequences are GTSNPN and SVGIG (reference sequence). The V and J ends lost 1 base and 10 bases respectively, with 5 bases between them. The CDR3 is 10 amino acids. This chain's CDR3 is CAWSAVEQFF. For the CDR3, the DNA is TGTGCCTGGAGTGCCGTGGAGCAGTTCTTC.

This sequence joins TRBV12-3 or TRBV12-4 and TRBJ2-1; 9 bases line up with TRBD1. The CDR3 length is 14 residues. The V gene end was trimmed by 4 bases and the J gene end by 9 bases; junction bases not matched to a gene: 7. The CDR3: CASSWRTGGSEQFF. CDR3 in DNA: TGTGCCAGCAGTTGGAGAACAGGGGGCAGTGAGCAGTTCTTC.

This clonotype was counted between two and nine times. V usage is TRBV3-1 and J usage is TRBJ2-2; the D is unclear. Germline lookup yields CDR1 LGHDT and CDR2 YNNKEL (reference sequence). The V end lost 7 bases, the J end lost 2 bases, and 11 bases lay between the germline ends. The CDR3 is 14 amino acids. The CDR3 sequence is CASTLRSNTGELFF. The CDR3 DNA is TGTGCCAGCACCCTACGTTCAAACACCGGGGAGCTGTTTTTT.

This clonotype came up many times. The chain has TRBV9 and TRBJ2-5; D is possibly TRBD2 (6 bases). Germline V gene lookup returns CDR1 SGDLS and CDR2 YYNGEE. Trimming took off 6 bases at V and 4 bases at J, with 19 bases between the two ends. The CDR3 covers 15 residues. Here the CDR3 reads CASTAHSSGGETQYF. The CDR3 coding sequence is TGTGCCAGCACCGCCCACTCGTCCGGGGGAGAGACCCAGTACTTC. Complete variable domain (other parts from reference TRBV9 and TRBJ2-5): DSGVTQTPKHLITATGQRVTLRCSPRSGDLSVYWYQQSLDQGLQFLIQYYNGEERAKGNILERFSAQQFPDLHSELNLSSLELGDSALYFCASTAHSSGGETQYFGPGTRLLVL.

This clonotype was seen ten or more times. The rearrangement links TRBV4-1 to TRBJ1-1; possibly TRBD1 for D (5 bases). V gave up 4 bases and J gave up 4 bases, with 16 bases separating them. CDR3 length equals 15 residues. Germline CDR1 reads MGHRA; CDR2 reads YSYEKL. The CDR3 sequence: CASSPTGRLTTEAFF. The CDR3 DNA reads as TGCGCCAGCAGCCCGACGGGACGGCTGACCACTGAAGCTTTCTTT.

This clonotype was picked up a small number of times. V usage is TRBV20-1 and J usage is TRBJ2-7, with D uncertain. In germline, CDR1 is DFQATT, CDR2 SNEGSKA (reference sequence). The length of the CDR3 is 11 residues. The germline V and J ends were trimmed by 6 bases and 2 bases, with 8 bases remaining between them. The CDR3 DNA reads TGCAGTGCCGCGGACCCCTACGAGCAGTACTTC. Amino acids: CSAADPYEQYF.

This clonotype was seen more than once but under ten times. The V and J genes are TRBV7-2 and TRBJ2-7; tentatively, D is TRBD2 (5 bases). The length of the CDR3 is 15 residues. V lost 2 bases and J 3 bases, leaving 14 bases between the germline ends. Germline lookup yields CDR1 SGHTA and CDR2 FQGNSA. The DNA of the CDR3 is TGTGCCAGCAGCTTACTGCCCGGTGAGGGCTACGAGCAGTACTTC. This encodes CASSLLPGEGYEQYF.

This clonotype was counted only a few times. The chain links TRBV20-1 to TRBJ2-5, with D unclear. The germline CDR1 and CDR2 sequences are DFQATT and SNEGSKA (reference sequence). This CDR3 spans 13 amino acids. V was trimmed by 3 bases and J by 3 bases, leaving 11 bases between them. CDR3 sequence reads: CSASGPPKETQYF. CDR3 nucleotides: TGCAGTGCTAGCGGGCCTCCCAAAGAGACCCAGTACTTC.

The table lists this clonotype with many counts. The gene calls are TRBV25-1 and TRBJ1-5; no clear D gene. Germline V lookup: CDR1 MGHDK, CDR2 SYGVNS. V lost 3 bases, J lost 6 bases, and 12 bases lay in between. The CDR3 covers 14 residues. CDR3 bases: TGTGCCAGCAGTGACTCTCCGGGCAGTCAGCCCCAGCATTTT. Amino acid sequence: CASSDSPGSQPQHF.

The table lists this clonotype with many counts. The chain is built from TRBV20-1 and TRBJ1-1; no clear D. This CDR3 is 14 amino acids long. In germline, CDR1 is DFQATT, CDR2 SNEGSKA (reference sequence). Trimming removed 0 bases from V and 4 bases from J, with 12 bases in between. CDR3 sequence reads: CSARDYGQRTEAFF. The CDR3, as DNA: TGCAGTGCTAGAGATTACGGGCAACGCACTGAAGCTTTCTTT.

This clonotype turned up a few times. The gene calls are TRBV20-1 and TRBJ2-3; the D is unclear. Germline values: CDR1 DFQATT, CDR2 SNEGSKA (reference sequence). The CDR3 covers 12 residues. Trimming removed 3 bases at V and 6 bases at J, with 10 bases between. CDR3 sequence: CSASPASDTQYF. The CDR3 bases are TGCAGTGCTAGTCCCGCGTCGGATACGCAGTATTTT.

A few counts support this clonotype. The CDR3: CSASDRSSGANVLTF. The DNA of the CDR3 is TGCAGTGCTAGTGATAGGTCCTCTGGGGCCAACGTCCTGACTTTC. V usage is TRBV20-1 and J usage is TRBJ2-6; D not resolved. Per germline, CDR1 DFQATT and CDR2 SNEGSKA (reference sequence). Trimming stripped 3 bases from V and 0 bases from J, with 9 bases between. The CDR3 has 15 amino acids.

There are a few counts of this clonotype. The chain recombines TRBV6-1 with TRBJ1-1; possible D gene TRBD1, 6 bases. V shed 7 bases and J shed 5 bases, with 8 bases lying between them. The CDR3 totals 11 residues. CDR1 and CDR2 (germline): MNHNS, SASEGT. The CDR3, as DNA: TGTGCCAGCAAGGGGGTAACTGAAGCTTTCTTT. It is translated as CASKGVTEAFF.

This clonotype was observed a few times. CDR3 DNA sequence: TGTGCCAGCAGTTACTCACCCCGGGGGCGGGTCACTGAAGCTTTCTTT. Translating it yields CASSYSPRGRVTEAFF. This rearrangement joins TRBV6-5 to TRBJ1-1, with D possibly being TRBD1 (6 bases). This CDR3 comprises 16 residues. The germline V gene has CDR1 MNHEY and CDR2 SVGAGI. The V gene lost 0 bases and the J gene lost 4 bases, with 15 bases spanning the gap.

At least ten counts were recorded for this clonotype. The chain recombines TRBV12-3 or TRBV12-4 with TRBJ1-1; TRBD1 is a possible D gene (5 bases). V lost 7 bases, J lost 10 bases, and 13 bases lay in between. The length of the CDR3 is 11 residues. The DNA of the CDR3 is TGTGCCAGCACCCTACAGGTCGCAGCTTTCTTT. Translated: CASTLQVAAFF.

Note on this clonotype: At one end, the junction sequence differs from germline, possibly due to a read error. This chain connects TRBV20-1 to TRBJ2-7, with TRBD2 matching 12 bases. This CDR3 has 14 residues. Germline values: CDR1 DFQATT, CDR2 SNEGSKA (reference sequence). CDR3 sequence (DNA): TGCAGTGCCAGAGCTAGCGGGAGGGCCAGCGAGCAGTACTTC. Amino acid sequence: CSARASGRASEQYF.

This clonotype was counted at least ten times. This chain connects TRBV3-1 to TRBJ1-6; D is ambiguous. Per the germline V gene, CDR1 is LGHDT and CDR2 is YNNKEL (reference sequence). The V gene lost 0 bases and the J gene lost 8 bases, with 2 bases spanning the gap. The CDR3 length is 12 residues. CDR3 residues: CASSQDYSPLHF. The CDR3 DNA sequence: TGTGCCAGCAGCCAAGATTATTCACCCCTCCACTTT.

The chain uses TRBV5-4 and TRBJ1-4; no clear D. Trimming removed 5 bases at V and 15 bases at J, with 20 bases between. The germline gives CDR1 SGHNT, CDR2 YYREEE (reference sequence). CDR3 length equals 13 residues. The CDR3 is CASSLGPLTGLFF. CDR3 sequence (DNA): TGTGCCAGCAGTCTCGGTCCTCTTACGGGGTTGTTTTTT.

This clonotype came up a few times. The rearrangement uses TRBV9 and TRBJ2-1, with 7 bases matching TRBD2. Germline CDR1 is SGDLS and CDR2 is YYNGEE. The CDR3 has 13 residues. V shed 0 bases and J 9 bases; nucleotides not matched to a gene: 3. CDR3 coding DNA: TGTGCCAGCAGCGTAGCTACGGGAGGTGAGCAGTTCTTC. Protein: CASSVATGGEQFF.

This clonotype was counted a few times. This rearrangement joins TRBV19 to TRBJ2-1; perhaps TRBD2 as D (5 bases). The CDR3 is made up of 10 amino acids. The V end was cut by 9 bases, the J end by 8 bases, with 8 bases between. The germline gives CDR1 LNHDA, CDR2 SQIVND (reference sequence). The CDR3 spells CASRGYEQFF. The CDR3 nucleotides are TGTGCCAGCCGCGGGTATGAGCAGTTCTTC.

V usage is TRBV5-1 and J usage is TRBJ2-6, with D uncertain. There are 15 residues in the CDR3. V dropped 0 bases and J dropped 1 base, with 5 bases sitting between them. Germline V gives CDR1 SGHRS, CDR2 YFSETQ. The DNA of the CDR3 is TGCGCCAGCAGCTTGGCTACGTCTGGGGCCAACGTCCTGACTTTC. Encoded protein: CASSLATSGANVLTF.

CDR3 amino acids: CASSSGQGRYTEAFF. For the CDR3, the DNA is TGTGCCAGCAGCTCCGGACAAGGGAGGTACACTGAAGCTTTCTTT. V and J are TRBV11-3 and TRBJ1-1, with D possibly TRBD1 on 5 matching bases. Looked up from germline, CDR1 is SGHNT and CDR2 is YENEEA. This CDR3 spans 15 amino acids. Trimming took off 4 bases at V and 3 bases at J, with 15 bases between the two ends.

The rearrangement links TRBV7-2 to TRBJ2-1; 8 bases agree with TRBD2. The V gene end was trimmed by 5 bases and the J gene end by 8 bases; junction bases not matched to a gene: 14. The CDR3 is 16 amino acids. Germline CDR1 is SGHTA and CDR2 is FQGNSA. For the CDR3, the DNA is TGTGCCAGCAGCCTACCCCCGGGACTAGGTGTCGATGAGCAGTTCTTC. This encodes CASSLPPGLGVDEQFF.

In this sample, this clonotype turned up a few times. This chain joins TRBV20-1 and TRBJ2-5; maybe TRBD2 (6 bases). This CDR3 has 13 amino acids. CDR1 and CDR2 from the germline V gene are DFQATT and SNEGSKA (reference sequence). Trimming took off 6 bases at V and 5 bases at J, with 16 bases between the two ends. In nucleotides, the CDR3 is TGCAGTGCCCTGGAGGGGTATCAGGAGACCCAGTACTTC. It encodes CSALEGYQETQYF.

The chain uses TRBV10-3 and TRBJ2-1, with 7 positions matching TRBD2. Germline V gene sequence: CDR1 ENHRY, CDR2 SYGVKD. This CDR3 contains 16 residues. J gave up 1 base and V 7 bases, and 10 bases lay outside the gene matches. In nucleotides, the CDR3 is TGTGCCATCACCCTAGGAGGACTAGGTTCCTACAATGAGCAGTTCTTC. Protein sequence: CAITLGGLGSYNEQFF.

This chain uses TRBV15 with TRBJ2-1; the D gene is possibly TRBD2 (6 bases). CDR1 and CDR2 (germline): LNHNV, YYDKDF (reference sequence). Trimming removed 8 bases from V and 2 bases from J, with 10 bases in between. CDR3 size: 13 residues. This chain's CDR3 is CATGTGAYNEQFF. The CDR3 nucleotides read TGTGCCACCGGGACGGGGGCCTACAATGAGCAGTTCTTC.

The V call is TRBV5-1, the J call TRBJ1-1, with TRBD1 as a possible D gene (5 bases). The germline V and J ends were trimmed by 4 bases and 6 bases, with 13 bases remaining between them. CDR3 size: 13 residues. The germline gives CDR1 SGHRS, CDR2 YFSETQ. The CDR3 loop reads CASSLDTRAEAFF. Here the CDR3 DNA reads TGCGCCAGCAGCCTGGACACAAGGGCTGAAGCTTTCTTT.